The clone carrying this T cell receptor (beta chain) was seen ten or more times. Specified time point: sample taken at primary tumor resection. From tumor, nontumor lung or frozen PBMC, whole RNA was taken unsorted for sequencing. The source of the sample is a study of spatial heterogeneity in lung cancer. TCRdb itself ran the 5' RACE reads through MiXCR, one entry per CDR3 protein. Among about 45,000 distinct CDR3 sequences listed, 12% were seen once. V lost 2 bases to trimming and J lost 5 bases, with 8 bases between them. CDR3 length: 13 residues. Germline CDR1 SNHLY, CDR2 FYNNEI. The sequence was obtained from a female donor with early-stage non-small cell lung cancer. The specimen was PBMCs, collected at surgery. V is TRBV2 and J is TRBJ2-3; D uncertain. In nucleotides, the CDR3 is TGTGCCAGCAGTGAATTATGGGGAGATACGCAGTATTTT. This translates into CASSELWGDTQYF.